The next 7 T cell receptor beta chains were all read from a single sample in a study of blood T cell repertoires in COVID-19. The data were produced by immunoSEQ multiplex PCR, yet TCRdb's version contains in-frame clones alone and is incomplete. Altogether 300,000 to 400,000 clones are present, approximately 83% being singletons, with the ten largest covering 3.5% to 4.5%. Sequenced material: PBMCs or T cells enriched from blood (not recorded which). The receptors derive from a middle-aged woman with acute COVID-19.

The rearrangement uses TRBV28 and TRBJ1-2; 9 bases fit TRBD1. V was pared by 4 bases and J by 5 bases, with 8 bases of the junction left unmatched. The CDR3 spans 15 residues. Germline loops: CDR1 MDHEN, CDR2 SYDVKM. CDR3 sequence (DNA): TGTGCCAGCAGTTCCCCCGCCGGGACAGGGTATGGCTACACCTTC. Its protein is CASSSPAGTGYGYTF.

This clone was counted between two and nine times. This CDR3 reads CASSLYNQPQHF. The CDR3 nucleotides read TGTGCCAGCAGCCTATACAATCAGCCCCAGCATTTT. V is TRBV12-3 or TRBV12-4 and J is TRBJ1-5; no clear D gene. V shed 6 bases and J shed 3 bases, with 6 bases lying between them. CDR3 length equals 12 residues.

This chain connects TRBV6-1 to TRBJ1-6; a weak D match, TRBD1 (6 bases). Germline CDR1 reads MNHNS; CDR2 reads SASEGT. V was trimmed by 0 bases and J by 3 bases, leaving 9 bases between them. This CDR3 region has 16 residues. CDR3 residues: CASSEAWGLYNSPLHF. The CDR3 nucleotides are TGTGCCAGCAGTGAAGCTTGGGGGCTCTATAATTCACCCCTCCACTTT.

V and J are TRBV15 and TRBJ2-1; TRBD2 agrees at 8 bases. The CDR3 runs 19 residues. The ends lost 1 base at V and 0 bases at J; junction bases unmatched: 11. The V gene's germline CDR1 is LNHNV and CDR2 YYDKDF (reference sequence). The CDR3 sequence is CATSRGAGATLSSYNEQFF. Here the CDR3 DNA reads TGTGCCACCAGCAGAGGAGCGGGAGCAACTCTGAGCTCCTACAATGAGCAGTTCTTC.

CDR3 residues: CASSLLDRGGTDTQYF. CDR3 DNA sequence: TGTGCCAGCAGCTTACTGGACCGAGGGGGAACAGATACGCAGTATTTT. The chain couples TRBV7-3 to TRBJ2-3, with a weak D call TRBD1 (6 bases). Germline V lookup: CDR1 SGHTA, CDR2 FQGTGA. This CDR3 has 16 residues. Deletions cut 2 bases from V and 3 bases from J, with 15 bases between.

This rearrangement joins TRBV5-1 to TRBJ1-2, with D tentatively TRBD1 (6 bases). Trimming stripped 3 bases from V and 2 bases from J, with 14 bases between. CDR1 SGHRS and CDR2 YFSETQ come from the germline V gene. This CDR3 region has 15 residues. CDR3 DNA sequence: TGCGCCAGCAGCTCAGGACAGCCAGCCAACTATGGCTACACCTTC. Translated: CASSSGQPANYGYTF. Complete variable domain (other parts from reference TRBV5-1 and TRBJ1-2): KAGVTQTPRYLIKTRGQQVTLSCSPISGHRSVSWYQQTPGQGLQFLFEYFSETQRNKGNFPGRFSGRQFSNSRSEMNVSTLELGDSALYLCASSSGQPANYGYTFGSGTRLTVV.

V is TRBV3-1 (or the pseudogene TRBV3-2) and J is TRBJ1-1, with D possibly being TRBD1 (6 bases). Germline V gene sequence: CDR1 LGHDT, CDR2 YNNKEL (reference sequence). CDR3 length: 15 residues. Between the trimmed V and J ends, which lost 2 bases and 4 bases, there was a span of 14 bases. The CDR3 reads CASSQLSTGPTEAFF. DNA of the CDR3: TGTGCCAGCAGCCAACTTTCGACAGGCCCCACTGAAGCTTTCTTT.